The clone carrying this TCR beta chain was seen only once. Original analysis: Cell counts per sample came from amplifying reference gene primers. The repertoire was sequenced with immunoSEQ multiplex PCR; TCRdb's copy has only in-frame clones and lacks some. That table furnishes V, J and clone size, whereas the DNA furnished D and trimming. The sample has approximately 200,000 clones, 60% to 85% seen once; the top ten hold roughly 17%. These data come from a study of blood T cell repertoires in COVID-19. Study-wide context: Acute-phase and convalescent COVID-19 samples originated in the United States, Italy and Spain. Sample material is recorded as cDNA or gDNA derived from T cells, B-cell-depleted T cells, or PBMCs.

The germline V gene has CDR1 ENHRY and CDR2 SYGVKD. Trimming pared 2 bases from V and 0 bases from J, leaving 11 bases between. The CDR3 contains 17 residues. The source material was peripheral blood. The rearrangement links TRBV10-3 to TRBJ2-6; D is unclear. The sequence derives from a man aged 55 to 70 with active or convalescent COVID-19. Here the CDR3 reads CAISEVNTPSGANVLTF. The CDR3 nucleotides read TGTGCCATCAGTGAGGTAAACACCCCCTCTGGGGCCAACGTCCTGACTTTC.